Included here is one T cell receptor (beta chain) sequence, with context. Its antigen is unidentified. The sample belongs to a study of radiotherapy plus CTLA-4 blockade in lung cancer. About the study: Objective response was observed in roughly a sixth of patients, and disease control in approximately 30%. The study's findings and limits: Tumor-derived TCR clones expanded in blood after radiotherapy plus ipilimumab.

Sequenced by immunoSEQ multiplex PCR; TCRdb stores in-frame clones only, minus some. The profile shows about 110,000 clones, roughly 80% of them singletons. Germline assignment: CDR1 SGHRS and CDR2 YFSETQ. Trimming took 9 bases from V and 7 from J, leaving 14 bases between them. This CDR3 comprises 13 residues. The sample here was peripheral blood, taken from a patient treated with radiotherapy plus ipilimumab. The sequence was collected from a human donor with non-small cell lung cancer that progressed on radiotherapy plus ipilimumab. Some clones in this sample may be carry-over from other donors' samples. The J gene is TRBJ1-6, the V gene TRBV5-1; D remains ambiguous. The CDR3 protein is CATSPTLNSPLHF. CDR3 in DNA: TGCGCCACATCGCCAACTTTAAATTCACCCCTCCACTTT. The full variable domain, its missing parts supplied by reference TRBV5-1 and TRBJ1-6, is KAGVTQTPRYLIKTRGQQVTLSCSPISGHRSVSWYQQTPGQGLQFLFEYFSETQRNKGNFPGRFSGRQFSNSRSEMNVSTLELGDSALYLCATSPTLNSPLHFGNGTRLTVT.